The rows below give T cell receptor beta chains drawn from one sample of a study of T-cell reconstitution after alpha-beta-depleted transplantation in children. TCRdb recomputed calls from the PCR reads with MiXCR, one row per CDR3 protein. The data hold some 500,000 distinct CDR3 sequences, with about 18% observed a single time. The sample consisted of PBMCs from the stem cell graft donor, taken from the stem cell graft. Source of these receptors: a human donor who donated a stem cell graft to a child with acute lymphoblastic leukemia. The CDR3 runs from the conserved cysteine through the conserved F or W. D genes are given only for firm matches. Some rows mark clone size as missing; the rest say once, few, many or name a class of expanded clone.

clone_size: -; v_call: TRBV5-1; j_call: TRBJ2-3; d_call: TRBD2; cdr3_aa: CASSFFGTTHTDTQYF; cdr3_nt: TGCGCCAGCAGCTTTTTTGGGACTACCCACACAGATACGCAGTATTTT
clone_size: few; v_call: TRBV19; j_call: TRBJ1-1; d_call: -; cdr3_aa: CASSMYGAGAETEAFF; cdr3_nt: TGTGCCAGTAGTATGTACGGGGCCGGGGCGGAAACTGAAGCTTTCTTT
clone_size: -; v_call: TRBV7-6; j_call: TRBJ2-7; d_call: TRBD2; cdr3_aa: CASSSPGLANEQYF; cdr3_nt: TGTGCCAGCAGCAGTCCGGGACTAGCCAACGAGCAGTACTTC
clone_size: -; v_call: TRBV25-1; j_call: TRBJ2-5; d_call: -; cdr3_aa: CASSEAGLGETQYF; cdr3_nt: TGTGCCAGCAGTGAGGCGGGCCTCGGGGAGACCCAGTACTTC
clone_size: few; v_call: TRBV27; j_call: TRBJ1-5; d_call: -; cdr3_aa: CASSLGQAGKVQPQHF; cdr3_nt: TGTGCCAGCAGTTTAGGTCAGGCAGGAAAAGTTCAGCCCCAGCATTTT
clone_size: few; v_call: TRBV21-1; j_call: TRBJ2-5; d_call: -; cdr3_aa: CASSRLAGTGGEETQYF; cdr3_nt: TGTGCCAGCAGCAGGCTAGCCGGGACAGGGGGCGAAGAGACCCAGTACTTC
clone_size: -; v_call: TRBV5-1; j_call: TRBJ2-7; d_call: TRBD1; cdr3_aa: CASSSDRAGYEQYF; cdr3_nt: TGCGCCAGCAGCTCCGACAGGGCTGGGTACGAGCAGTACTTC
clone_size: few; v_call: TRBV5-1; j_call: TRBJ2-1; d_call: -; cdr3_aa: CASSLFPSSYNEQFF; cdr3_nt: TGCGCCAGCAGCTTGTTCCCAAGCTCCTACAATGAGCAGTTCTTC
clone_size: -; v_call: TRBV28; j_call: TRBJ2-2; d_call: -; cdr3_aa: CASSLIVTNTGELFF; cdr3_nt: TGTGCCAGCAGTTTAATCGTGACTAACACCGGGGAGCTGTTTTTT
clone_size: -; v_call: TRBV4-1; j_call: TRBJ2-1; d_call: -; cdr3_aa: CASSRGLGNNEQFF; cdr3_nt: TGCGCCAGCAGCCGGGGTCTTGGAAACAATGAGCAGTTCTTC
clone_size: few; v_call: TRBV29-1; j_call: TRBJ1-1; d_call: -; cdr3_aa: CSVEGNAEAFF; cdr3_nt: TGCAGCGTTGAGGGCAACGCTGAAGCTTTCTTT
clone_size: many; v_call: TRBV29-1; j_call: TRBJ1-1; d_call: -; cdr3_aa: CSAASGRQNTEAFF; cdr3_nt: TGCAGCGCGGCGTCGGGACGGCAGAACACTGAAGCTTTCTTT
clone_size: -; v_call: TRBV5-1; j_call: TRBJ2-1; d_call: -; cdr3_aa: CASSLAGWRFYNEQFF; cdr3_nt: TGCGCCAGCAGCTTGGCCGGCTGGCGGTTTTACAATGAGCAGTTCTTC
clone_size: few; v_call: TRBV7-9; j_call: TRBJ1-4; d_call: -; cdr3_aa: CASMKGYEKLFF; cdr3_nt: TGTGCCAGCATGAAGGGGTATGAAAAACTGTTTTTT
clone_size: few; v_call: TRBV5-1; j_call: TRBJ2-3; d_call: TRBD2; cdr3_aa: CASSLWALASDTQYF; cdr3_nt: TGCGCCAGCAGCTTGTGGGCACTAGCGTCAGATACGCAGTATTTT
clone_size: -; v_call: TRBV12-3/TRBV12-4; j_call: TRBJ2-1; d_call: TRBD2; cdr3_aa: CASSPDSGSRSYNEQFF; cdr3_nt: TGTGCCAGCAGTCCAGACAGCGGGAGCCGCTCCTACAATGAGCAGTTCTTC
clone_size: -; v_call: TRBV6-1; j_call: TRBJ1-5; d_call: -; cdr3_aa: CASSEVSVISQHF; cdr3_nt: TGTGCCAGCAGTGAAGTGTCGGTGATCTCCCAGCATTTT
clone_size: -; v_call: TRBV12-3/TRBV12-4; j_call: TRBJ2-5; d_call: -; cdr3_aa: CASSKRDGQETQYF; cdr3_nt: TGTGCCAGCAGTAAGCGTGACGGCCAAGAGACCCAGTACTTC
clone_size: many; v_call: TRBV20-1; j_call: TRBJ2-1; d_call: TRBD2; cdr3_aa: CSARGGLEANEQFF; cdr3_nt: TGCAGTGCTAGAGGGGGACTAGAGGCCAATGAGCAGTTCTTC
clone_size: -; v_call: TRBV19; j_call: TRBJ2-1; d_call: TRBD1; cdr3_aa: CASTRQGESYNEQFF; cdr3_nt: TGTGCCAGTACCCGACAGGGGGAGTCCTACAATGAGCAGTTCTTC
clone_size: -; v_call: TRBV7-3; j_call: TRBJ2-7; d_call: TRBD2; cdr3_aa: CASSPQLAGRNEQYF; cdr3_nt: TGTGCCAGCAGCCCCCAACTAGCGGGAAGGAACGAGCAGTACTTC
clone_size: few; v_call: TRBV4-1; j_call: TRBJ2-1; d_call: -; cdr3_aa: CASSQWAAYNEQFF; cdr3_nt: TGCGCCAGCAGCCAATGGGCGGCCTACAATGAGCAGTTCTTC
clone_size: -; v_call: TRBV20-1; j_call: TRBJ2-1; d_call: TRBD2; cdr3_aa: CSAGTSGRPRNEQFF; cdr3_nt: TGCAGTGCTGGGACTAGCGGGAGGCCCCGAAATGAGCAGTTCTTC
clone_size: -; v_call: TRBV29-1; j_call: TRBJ2-7; d_call: TRBD1; cdr3_aa: CSVVGQGVEQYF; cdr3_nt: TGCAGCGTTGTGGGACAGGGTGTCGAGCAGTACTTC
clone_size: -; v_call: TRBV29-1; j_call: TRBJ1-2; d_call: -; cdr3_aa: CSTEGQGTVRDGYTF; cdr3_nt: TGCAGCACCGAGGGGCAGGGGACGGTACGAGATGGCTACACCTTC
clone_size: -; v_call: TRBV4-1; j_call: TRBJ1-5; d_call: TRBD1; cdr3_aa: CASSQEGTGWVQPQHF; cdr3_nt: TGCGCCAGCAGCCAAGAGGGGACAGGGTGGGTACAGCCCCAGCATTTT
clone_size: -; v_call: TRBV27; j_call: TRBJ1-3; d_call: -; cdr3_aa: CASSRRSSGNTIYF; cdr3_nt: TGTGCCAGCAGTAGGAGGAGCTCTGGAAACACCATATATTTT
clone_size: -; v_call: TRBV20-1; j_call: TRBJ2-1; d_call: TRBD2; cdr3_aa: CSARIGRAGPYNEQFF; cdr3_nt: TGCAGTGCTAGAATTGGGAGGGCTGGTCCCTACAATGAGCAGTTCTTC
clone_size: -; v_call: TRBV20-1; j_call: TRBJ1-4; d_call: -; cdr3_aa: CSASPLDNEKLFF; cdr3_nt: TGCAGTGCTAGCCCATTGGATAATGAAAAACTGTTTTTT
clone_size: once; v_call: TRBV5-1; j_call: TRBJ2-1; d_call: -; cdr3_aa: CASRQDKYNEQFF; cdr3_nt: TGCGCCAGCAGACAGGACAAATACAATGAGCAGTTCTTC
clone_size: few; v_call: TRBV11-2; j_call: TRBJ2-7; d_call: TRBD2; cdr3_aa: CASSLIRGESYEQYF; cdr3_nt: TGTGCCAGCAGCTTAATCCGGGGGGAATCCTACGAGCAGTACTTC
clone_size: few; v_call: TRBV9; j_call: TRBJ1-1; d_call: -; cdr3_aa: CASSVGGGSEAFF; cdr3_nt: TGTGCCAGCAGCGTAGGAGGGGGGTCTGAAGCTTTCTTT
clone_size: -; v_call: TRBV5-1; j_call: TRBJ2-5; d_call: -; cdr3_aa: CASRYQRTEQETQYF; cdr3_nt: TGCGCCAGCCGATACCAACGGACAGAGCAAGAGACCCAGTACTTC
clone_size: few; v_call: TRBV19; j_call: TRBJ2-1; d_call: TRBD2; cdr3_aa: CASSIDPLAGKVSAYNEQFF; cdr3_nt: TGTGCCAGTAGTATAGATCCCCTAGCGGGAAAGGTTAGCGCCTACAATGAGCAGTTCTTC
clone_size: few; v_call: TRBV19; j_call: TRBJ2-1; d_call: TRBD2; cdr3_aa: CASSVQRGNNEQFF; cdr3_nt: TGTGCCAGTAGTGTTCAGCGGGGGAACAATGAGCAGTTCTTC